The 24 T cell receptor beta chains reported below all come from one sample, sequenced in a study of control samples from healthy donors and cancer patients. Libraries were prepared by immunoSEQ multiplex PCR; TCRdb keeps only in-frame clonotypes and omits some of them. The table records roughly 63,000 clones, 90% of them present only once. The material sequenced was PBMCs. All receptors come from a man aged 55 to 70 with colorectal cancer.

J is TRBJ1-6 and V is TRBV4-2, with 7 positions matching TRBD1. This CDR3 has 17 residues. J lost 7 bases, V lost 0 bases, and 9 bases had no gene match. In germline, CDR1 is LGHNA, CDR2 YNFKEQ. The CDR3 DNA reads TGTGCCAGCAGCCAAGATCTTGGAGGGGGCAGCAATTCACCCCTCCACTTT. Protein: CASSQDLGGGSNSPLHF.

The CDR3 spells CASSLALAGVNEQFF. The DNA for the CDR3 is TGTGCCAGCAGTTTGGCACTAGCGGGGGTCAATGAGCAGTTCTTC. The chain has TRBV28 and TRBJ2-1, with 11 bases that match TRBD2. Germline V lookup: CDR1 MDHEN, CDR2 SYDVKM. The CDR3 has 15 amino acids. V trimming: 3 bases; J trimming: 6 bases; junction bases outside the gene matches: 4.

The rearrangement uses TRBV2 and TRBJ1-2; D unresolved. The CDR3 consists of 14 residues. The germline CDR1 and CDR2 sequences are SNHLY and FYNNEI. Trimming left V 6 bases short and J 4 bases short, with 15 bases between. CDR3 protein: CASSQAEGSYGYTF. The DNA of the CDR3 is TGTGCCAGCAGCCAAGCAGAGGGTTCCTATGGCTACACCTTC.

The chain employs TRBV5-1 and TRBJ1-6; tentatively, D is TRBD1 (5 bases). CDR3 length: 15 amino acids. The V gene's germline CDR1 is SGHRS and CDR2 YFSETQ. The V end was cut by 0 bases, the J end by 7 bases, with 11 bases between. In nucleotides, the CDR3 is TGCGCCAGCAGCTTGGTCGTAGGGGAAAATTCACCCCTCCACTTT. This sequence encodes CASSLVVGENSPLHF.

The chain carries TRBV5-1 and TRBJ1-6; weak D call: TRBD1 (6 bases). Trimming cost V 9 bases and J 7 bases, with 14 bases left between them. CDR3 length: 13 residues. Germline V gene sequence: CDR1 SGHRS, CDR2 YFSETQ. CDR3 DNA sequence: TGCGCCACTAATAGGGGGGACAATTCACCCCTCCACTTT. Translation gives CATNRGDNSPLHF. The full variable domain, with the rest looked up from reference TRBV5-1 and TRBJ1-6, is KAGVTQTPRYLIKTRGQQVTLSCSPISGHRSVSWYQQTPGQGLQFLFEYFSETQRNKGNFPGRFSGRQFSNSRSEMNVSTLELGDSALYLCATNRGDNSPLHFGNGTRLTVT.

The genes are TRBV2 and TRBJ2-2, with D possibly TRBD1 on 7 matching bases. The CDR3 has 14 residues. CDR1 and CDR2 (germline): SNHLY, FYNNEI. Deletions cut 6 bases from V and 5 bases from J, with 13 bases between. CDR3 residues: CASRNQGGTGELFF. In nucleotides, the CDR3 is TGTGCCAGCAGAAACCAGGGGGGAACCGGGGAGCTGTTTTTT.

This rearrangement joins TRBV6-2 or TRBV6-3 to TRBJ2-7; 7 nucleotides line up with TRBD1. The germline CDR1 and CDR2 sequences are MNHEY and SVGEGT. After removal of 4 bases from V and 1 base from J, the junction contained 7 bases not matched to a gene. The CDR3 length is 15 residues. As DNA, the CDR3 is TGTGCCAGCAGTTCCGGGACAGCGTCTTCCTACGAGCAGTACTTC. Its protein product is CASSSGTASSYEQYF.

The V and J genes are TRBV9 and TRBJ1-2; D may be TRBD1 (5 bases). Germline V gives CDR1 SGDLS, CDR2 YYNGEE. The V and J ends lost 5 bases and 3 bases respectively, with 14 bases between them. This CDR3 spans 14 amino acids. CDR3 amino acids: CASSQQAGYYGYTF. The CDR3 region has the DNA TGTGCCAGCAGTCAACAGGCTGGGTACTATGGCTACACCTTC.

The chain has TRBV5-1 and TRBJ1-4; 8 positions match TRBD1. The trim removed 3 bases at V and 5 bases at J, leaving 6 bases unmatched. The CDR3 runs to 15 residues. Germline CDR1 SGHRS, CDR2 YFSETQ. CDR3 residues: CASSSRQGSNEKLFF. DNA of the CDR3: TGCGCCAGCAGCTCCCGACAGGGGAGCAATGAAAAACTGTTTTTT.

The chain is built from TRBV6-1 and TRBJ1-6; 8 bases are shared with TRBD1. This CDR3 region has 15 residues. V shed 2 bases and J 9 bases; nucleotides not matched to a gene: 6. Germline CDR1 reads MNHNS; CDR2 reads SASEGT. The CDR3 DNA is TGTGCCAGCAGTGAAAGACAGGGGATGGTTTCACCCCTCCACTTT. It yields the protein CASSERQGMVSPLHF.

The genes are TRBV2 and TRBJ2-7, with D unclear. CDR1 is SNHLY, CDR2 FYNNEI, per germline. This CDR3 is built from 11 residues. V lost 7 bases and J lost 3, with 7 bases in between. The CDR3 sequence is CASTQVYEQYF. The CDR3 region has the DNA TGTGCCAGCACTCAGGTCTACGAGCAGTACTTC.

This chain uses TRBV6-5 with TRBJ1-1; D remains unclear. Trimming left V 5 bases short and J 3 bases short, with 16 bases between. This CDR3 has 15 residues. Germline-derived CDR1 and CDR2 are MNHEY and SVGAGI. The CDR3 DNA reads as TGTGCCAGCAGTCCCGAGGCAGGAGAGGACACTGAAGCTTTCTTT. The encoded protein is CASSPEAGEDTEAFF.

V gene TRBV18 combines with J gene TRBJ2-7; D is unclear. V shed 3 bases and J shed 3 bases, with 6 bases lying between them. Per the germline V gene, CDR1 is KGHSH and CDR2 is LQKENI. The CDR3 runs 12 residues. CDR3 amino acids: CASSPRDYEQYF. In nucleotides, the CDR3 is TGTGCCAGCTCACCTAGGGACTACGAGCAGTACTTC.

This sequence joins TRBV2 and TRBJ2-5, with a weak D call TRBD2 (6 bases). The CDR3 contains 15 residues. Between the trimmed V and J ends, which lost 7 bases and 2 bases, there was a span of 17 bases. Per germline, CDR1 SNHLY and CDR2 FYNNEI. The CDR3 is CASIRRGEGQETQYF. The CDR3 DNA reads TGTGCCAGCATCCGGCGGGGAGAAGGTCAAGAGACCCAGTACTTC.

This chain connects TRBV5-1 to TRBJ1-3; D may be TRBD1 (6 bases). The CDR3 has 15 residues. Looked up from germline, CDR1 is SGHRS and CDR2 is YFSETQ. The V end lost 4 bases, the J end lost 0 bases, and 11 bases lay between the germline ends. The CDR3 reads CASSLGTPSGNTIYF. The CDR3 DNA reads TGCGCCAGCAGCCTTGGGACACCCTCTGGAAACACCATATATTTT.

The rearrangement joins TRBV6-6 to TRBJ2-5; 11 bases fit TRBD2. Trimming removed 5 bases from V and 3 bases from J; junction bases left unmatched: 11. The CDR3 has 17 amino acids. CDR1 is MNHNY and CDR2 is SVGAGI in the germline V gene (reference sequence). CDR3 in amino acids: CASSLSGPGLAEETQYF. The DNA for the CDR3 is TGTGCCAGCAGTCTGAGTGGACCGGGACTAGCGGAAGAGACCCAGTACTTC.

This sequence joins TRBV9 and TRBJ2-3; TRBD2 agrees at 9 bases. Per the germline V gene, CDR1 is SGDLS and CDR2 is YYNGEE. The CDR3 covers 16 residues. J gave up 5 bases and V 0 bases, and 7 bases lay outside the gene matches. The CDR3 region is CASSVGSSGGLDTQYF. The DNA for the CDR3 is TGTGCCAGCAGCGTAGGTTCAAGCGGGGGGTTAGATACGCAGTATTTT.

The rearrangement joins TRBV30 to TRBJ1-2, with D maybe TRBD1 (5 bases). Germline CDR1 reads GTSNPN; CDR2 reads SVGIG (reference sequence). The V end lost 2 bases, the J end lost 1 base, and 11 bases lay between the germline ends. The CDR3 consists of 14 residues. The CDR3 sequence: CAWSSGGNNYGYTF. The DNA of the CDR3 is TGTGCCTGGAGTTCTGGGGGAAATAACTATGGCTACACCTTC.

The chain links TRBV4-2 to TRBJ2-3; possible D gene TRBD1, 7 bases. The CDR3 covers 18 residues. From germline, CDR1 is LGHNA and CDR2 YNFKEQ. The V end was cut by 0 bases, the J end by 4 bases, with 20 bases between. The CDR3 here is CASSQDPQGGGVADTQYF. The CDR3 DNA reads TGTGCCAGCAGCCAAGACCCTCAGGGGGGAGGAGTAGCAGATACGCAGTATTTT.

CDR3 DNA: TGTGCCAGCAGTAGACAGGGACTGAACACTGAAGCTTTCTTT. Translating it yields CASSRQGLNTEAFF. J is TRBJ1-1 and V is TRBV6-5; 7 nucleotides align to TRBD1. CDR3 length: 14 residues. Germline V gene lookup returns CDR1 MNHEY and CDR2 SVGAGI. With V trimmed by 5 bases and J by 0 bases, 3 bases remained unmatched.

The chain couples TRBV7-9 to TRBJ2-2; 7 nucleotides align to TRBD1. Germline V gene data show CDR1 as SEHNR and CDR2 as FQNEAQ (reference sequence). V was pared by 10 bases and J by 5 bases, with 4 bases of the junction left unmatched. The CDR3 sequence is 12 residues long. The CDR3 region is CANYRGTGELFF. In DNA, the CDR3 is TGTGCCAACTACAGGGGAACCGGGGAGCTGTTTTTT.

This CDR3 is CASSQGNWETQYF. DNA of the CDR3: TGTGCCAGCAGTCAGGGTAATTGGGAGACCCAGTACTTC. The chain links TRBV12-3 or TRBV12-4 to TRBJ2-5, with a tentative D call TRBD1 (5 bases). This CDR3 has 13 amino acids. Deletions cut 5 bases from V and 5 bases from J, with 12 bases between.

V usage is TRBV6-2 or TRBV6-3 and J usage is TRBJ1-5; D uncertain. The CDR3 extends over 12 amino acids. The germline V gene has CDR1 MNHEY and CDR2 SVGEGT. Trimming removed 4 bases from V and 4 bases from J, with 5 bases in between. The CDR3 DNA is TGTGCCAGCAGTTCTCCAAATCAGCCCCAGCATTTT. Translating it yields CASSSPNQPQHF.

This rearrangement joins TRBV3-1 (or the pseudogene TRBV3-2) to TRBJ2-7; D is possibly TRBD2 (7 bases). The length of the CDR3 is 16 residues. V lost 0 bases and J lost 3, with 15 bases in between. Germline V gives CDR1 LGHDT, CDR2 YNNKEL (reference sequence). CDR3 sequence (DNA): TGTGCCAGCAGCCAAGATGAGGGGGGGCTGGGCTACGAGCAGTACTTC. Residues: CASSQDEGGLGYEQYF.